The clone carrying this T cell receptor beta chain was observed once. Its cognate antigen is unknown. Germline V gives CDR1 WNHNN, CDR2 SYGVQD (reference sequence). V dropped 3 bases and J dropped 4 bases, with 7 bases sitting between them. This CDR3 has 13 amino acids. The data were taken from a study of T cell responses to AZD1222 COVID-19 vaccine. Study findings and constraints: Two AZD1222 doses significantly raised spike-specific TCR breadth and depth over controls.

Profiled with immunoSEQ multiplex PCR; TCRdb holds only in-frame clones, not every one. The table includes 100,000 to 150,000 clones, over 90% detected once. The receptor's source is an adult in good health. The sample was peripheral blood, taken on day 0 of AZD1222 vaccination. The chain employs TRBV10-1 and TRBJ1-5; no definite D call. CDR3 residues: CASSEGGNQPQHF. CDR3 DNA: TGCGCCAGCAGTGAAGGAGGGAATCAGCCCCAGCATTTT.